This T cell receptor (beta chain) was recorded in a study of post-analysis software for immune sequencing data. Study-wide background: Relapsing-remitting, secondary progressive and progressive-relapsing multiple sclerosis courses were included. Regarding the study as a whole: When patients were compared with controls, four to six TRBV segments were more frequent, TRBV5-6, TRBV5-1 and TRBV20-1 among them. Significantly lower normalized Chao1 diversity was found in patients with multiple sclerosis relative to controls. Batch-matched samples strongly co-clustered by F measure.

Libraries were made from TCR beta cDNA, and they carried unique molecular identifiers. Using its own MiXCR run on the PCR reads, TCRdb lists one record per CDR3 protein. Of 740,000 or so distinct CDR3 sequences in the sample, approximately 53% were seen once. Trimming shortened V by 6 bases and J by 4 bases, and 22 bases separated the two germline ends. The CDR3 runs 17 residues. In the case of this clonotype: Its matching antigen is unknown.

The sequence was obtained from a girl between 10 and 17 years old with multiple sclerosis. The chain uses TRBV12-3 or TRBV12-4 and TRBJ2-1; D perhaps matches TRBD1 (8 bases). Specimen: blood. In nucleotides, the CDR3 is TGTGCCAGCAGACCGGACAGGGCGCCACTAGCGTACAATGAGCAGTTCTTC. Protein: CASRPDRAPLAYNEQFF.